These 24 T cell receptor beta chains share one sample of origin, sequenced in a study of T-cell memory formation after mild COVID-19. TCRdb reanalysed the 5' RACE reads using MiXCR and keeps one entry per CDR3 protein. The sample consists of approximately 170,000 distinct CDR3 sequences, 10% to 15% of them appearing once. The material sequenced was PBMCs or a T cell subset sorted from them (not recorded which). The source is a man aged 18-30 years who had mild COVID-19 (a few samples of this study predate the infection). Cell type and time point are not known.

J is TRBJ2-1 and V is TRBV20-1; TRBD2 matches at 9 bases. Germline V CDR1 and CDR2: DFQATT, SNEGSKA (reference sequence). V lost 2 bases, J lost 7 bases, and 6 bases stayed unmatched. The CDR3 contains 14 residues. The CDR3 here is CSARPAGGRNEQFF. CDR3 nucleotide sequence: TGCAGTGCTAGACCAGCGGGGGGTCGGAATGAGCAGTTCTTC.

This chain joins TRBV27 and TRBJ2-7; D is unresolved. The CDR3 length is 15 residues. The V end was cut by 0 bases, the J end by 2 bases, with 11 bases between. Germline CDR1 and CDR2: MNHEY and SMNVEV (reference sequence). The CDR3 DNA is TGTGCCAGCAGTTTATCGAGGCCGGCAGCCTACGAGCAGTACGTC. Residues: CASSLSRPAAYEQYV.

This clonotype has just a few counts. The chain recombines TRBV7-9 with TRBJ2-7, with D perhaps matching TRBD2 (6 bases). The CDR3 loop spans 14 amino acids. Germline V gives CDR1 SEHNR, CDR2 FQNEAQ (reference sequence). V lost 10 bases to trimming and J lost 3 bases, with 19 bases between them. DNA for the CDR3: TGTGCCACCACGCGGGGAGGTTACAACTACGAGCAGTACTTC. As protein: CATTRGGYNYEQYF.

This clonotype was seen more than once but under ten times. The V gene is TRBV12-3 or TRBV12-4, the J gene TRBJ1-1, with D unclear. V was trimmed by 6 bases and J by 8 bases, leaving 10 bases between them. CDR3 length: 11 residues. The CDR3 sequence: CASRYGGEAFF. As DNA, the CDR3 is TGTGCCAGCAGATATGGTGGGGAAGCTTTCTTT.

The sample holds many counts of this clonotype. The chain joins TRBV7-6 to TRBJ1-1; 9 nucleotides line up with TRBD1. Germline V CDR1 and CDR2: SGHVS, FNYEAQ. CDR3 length: 14 amino acids. The V and J ends lost 5 bases and 3 bases, in that order; junction bases with no gene match: 4. Here the CDR3 reads CASSIRQGDTEAFF. CDR3 bases: TGTGCCAGCAGCATCCGACAGGGGGACACTGAAGCTTTCTTT.

This clonotype has a handful of counts. This chain joins TRBV5-1 and TRBJ1-2; TRBD1 matches 10 bases. The CDR3 is 14 amino acids. With 5 bases clipped from V and 4 bases from J, the junction kept 5 bases outside the gene matches. Germline V lookup: CDR1 SGHRS, CDR2 YFSETQ. CDR3 sequence: CASRPGQGTYGYTF. The CDR3, as DNA: TGCGCCAGCAGACCGGGACAGGGGACCTATGGCTACACCTTC.

This clonotype was recorded a few times. The rearrangement links TRBV5-1 to TRBJ2-5, with TRBD2 identical over 13 bases. The V gene end was trimmed by 0 bases and the J gene end by 4 bases; junction bases not matched to a gene: 0. The CDR3 sequence is 15 residues long. Germline CDR1 reads SGHRS; CDR2 reads YFSETQ. CDR3 DNA: TGCGCCAGCAGCTTGGGACTAGCGGGGGGAGAGACCCAGTACTTC. It encodes CASSLGLAGGETQYF.

This clonotype was recorded at least ten times. The V call is TRBV5-1, the J call TRBJ2-3, with D perhaps TRBD1 (6 bases). The germline CDR1 and CDR2 sequences are SGHRS and YFSETQ. CDR3 size: 16 residues. Between the trimmed V and J ends, which lost 1 base and 7 bases, there was a span of 19 bases. CDR3 in DNA: TGCGCCAGCAGCTTGTCCCATTCAGGGGATCGGAATACGCAGTATTTT. It is translated as CASSLSHSGDRNTQYF.

The chain combines TRBV5-1 with TRBJ2-3; D is ambiguous. The germline CDR1 and CDR2 sequences are SGHRS and YFSETQ. The CDR3 runs 13 residues. Trimming took 4 bases from V and 6 from J, leaving 12 bases between them. The CDR3 region has the DNA TGCGCCAGCAGCGTCGGAGTTGGGGATACGCAGTATTTT. It specifies CASSVGVGDTQYF.

The chain recombines TRBV5-1 with TRBJ2-5; maybe TRBD2 (6 bases). Trimming left V 1 base short and J 5 bases short, with 15 bases between. Germline V CDR1 and CDR2: SGHRS, YFSETQ. The CDR3 is 15 residues long. The CDR3 is CASSLSLGGLETQYF. The CDR3 bases are TGCGCCAGCAGCTTGAGTCTTGGGGGGTTGGAGACCCAGTACTTC.

This clonotype appeared a few times. The chain couples TRBV7-2 to TRBJ2-7, with 11 bases fitting TRBD2. V shed 5 bases, J shed 6 bases, and the junction held 9 bases outside the gene matches. Germline values: CDR1 SGHTA, CDR2 FQGNSA. CDR3 size: 15 residues. The CDR3 DNA is TGTGCCAGCAGCCCGGGACTAGCGGAAGCCCTCGAGCAGTACTTC. It is translated as CASSPGLAEALEQYF.

This clonotype has just a few counts. V and J are TRBV4-2 and TRBJ1-5; no clear D. The CDR3 is made up of 14 amino acids. V gave up 0 bases and J gave up 4 bases, with 7 bases separating them. Per the germline V gene, CDR1 is LGHNA and CDR2 is YNFKEQ. For the CDR3, the DNA is TGTGCCAGCAGCCAAGACAGGTCAAATCAGCCCCAGCATTTT. It encodes CASSQDRSNQPQHF.

The sample holds a few counts of this clonotype. The rearrangement uses TRBV9 and TRBJ2-5; TRBD2 might be the D (5 bases). Per germline, CDR1 SGDLS and CDR2 YYNGEE. V shed 4 bases and J shed 5 bases, with 15 bases lying between them. The CDR3 totals 14 residues. The CDR3 DNA follows: TGTGCCAGCAGCTCAGACGCGCGGGCGGAGACCCAGTACTTC. Its translation is CASSSDARAETQYF. The whole variable domain, filled in from reference TRBV9 and TRBJ2-5, reads DSGVTQTPKHLITATGQRVTLRCSPRSGDLSVYWYQQSLDQGLQFLIQYYNGEERAKGNILERFSAQQFPDLHSELNLSSLELGDSALYFCASSSDARAETQYFGPGTRLLVL.

The sample holds a few counts of this clonotype. CDR3: CSASREKGNIQYF. The CDR3 DNA is TGCAGTGCTAGCCGGGAGAAGGGGAACATTCAGTACTTC. The chain links TRBV20-1 to TRBJ2-4, with D possibly being TRBD2 (6 bases). Trimming stripped 3 bases from V and 7 bases from J, with 13 bases between. Germline CDR1 reads DFQATT; CDR2 reads SNEGSKA (reference sequence). The CDR3 contains 13 residues.

This chain connects TRBV2 to TRBJ1-1; D is uncertain. The CDR3 spans 15 residues. Germline V gene lookup returns CDR1 SNHLY and CDR2 FYNNEI. V was cut by 0 bases and J by 0 bases, with 8 bases left in between. CDR3 residues: CASSEAERMNTEAFF. The CDR3 DNA is TGTGCCAGCAGTGAAGCGGAGCGGATGAACACTGAAGCTTTCTTT.

This chain uses TRBV7-2 with TRBJ1-5; D is possibly TRBD1 (5 bases). Germline V gene sequence: CDR1 SGHTA, CDR2 FQGNSA. The CDR3 is 14 amino acids. V lost 6 bases, J lost 0 bases, and 9 bases lay in between. The CDR3 sequence: CASSRDVSNQPQHF. As DNA, the CDR3 is TGTGCCAGCAGTCGGGACGTTAGCAATCAGCCCCAGCATTTT.

This clonotype showed up just a few times. The rearrangement joins TRBV6-5 to TRBJ1-3, with a tentative D call TRBD1 (5 bases). The V gene's germline CDR1 is MNHEY and CDR2 SVGAGI. This CDR3 has 15 amino acids. Trimming took 6 bases from V and 0 from J, leaving 12 bases between them. The CDR3 here is CASRGDVFSGNTIYF. The CDR3 DNA is TGTGCCAGCAGAGGGGACGTTTTCTCTGGAAACACCATATATTTT.

The chain joins TRBV7-2 to TRBJ2-5, with 8 bases identical to TRBD1. J was trimmed by 4 bases and V by 5 bases; bases with no gene match: 6. This CDR3 is 14 amino acids long. Germline V gives CDR1 SGHTA, CDR2 FQGNSA. The CDR3 spells CASSNDRGRETQYF. In DNA form, the CDR3 reads TGTGCCAGCAGCAATGACAGGGGAAGAGAGACCCAGTACTTC. Together with reference TRBV7-2 and TRBJ2-5, the CDR3 gives the full variable domain: GAGVSQSPSNKVTEKGKDVELRCDPISGHTALYWYRQSLGQGLEFLIYFQGNSAPDKSGLPSDRFSAERTGGSVSTLTIQRTQQEDSAVYLCASSNDRGRETQYFGPGTRLLVL.

The rearrangement links TRBV5-1 to TRBJ1-1; D is perhaps TRBD1 (5 bases). Germline lookup yields CDR1 SGHRS and CDR2 YFSETQ. V gave up 2 bases and J gave up 4 bases, with 12 bases separating them. The CDR3 totals 14 residues. The CDR3 here is CASSFGHGGTEAFF. The CDR3 coding sequence is TGCGCCAGCAGCTTTGGACACGGTGGCACTGAAGCTTTCTTT. Filled out from reference TRBV5-1 and TRBJ1-1, the complete variable domain reads KAGVTQTPRYLIKTRGQQVTLSCSPISGHRSVSWYQQTPGQGLQFLFEYFSETQRNKGNFPGRFSGRQFSNSRSEMNVSTLELGDSALYLCASSFGHGGTEAFFGQGTRLTVV.

V gene TRBV6-1 combines with J gene TRBJ1-5; D unresolved. The CDR3 has 13 amino acids. V gave up 2 bases and J gave up 9 bases, with 11 bases separating them. Germline CDR1 MNHNS, CDR2 SASEGT. The CDR3 reads CASSEFVRGPQHF. The CDR3, as DNA: TGTGCCAGCAGTGAATTCGTGAGAGGGCCCCAGCATTTT.

V usage is TRBV6-5 and J usage is TRBJ1-1; maybe TRBD1 (5 bases). Germline CDR1 is MNHEY and CDR2 is SVGAGI. The CDR3 spans 14 residues. V shed 0 bases and J shed 0 bases, with 5 bases lying between them. The CDR3: CASSYSRVNTEAFF. CDR3 in DNA: TGTGCCAGCAGTTACTCCAGGGTGAACACTGAAGCTTTCTTT.

The table lists this clonotype with many counts. This rearrangement joins TRBV7-9 to TRBJ2-1, with D uncertain. The CDR3 is 14 amino acids. Per germline, CDR1 SEHNR and CDR2 FQNEAQ (reference sequence). The V end lost 4 bases, the J end lost 4 bases, and 11 bases lay between the germline ends. CDR3 sequence reads: CASSSPESYNEQFF. CDR3 DNA: TGTGCCAGCAGCTCGCCGGAGAGTTACAATGAGCAGTTCTTC.

In its sample, this clonotype was seen a few times. V is TRBV10-3 and J is TRBJ2-7, with D hard to call. Germline values: CDR1 ENHRY, CDR2 SYGVKD. The CDR3 loop spans 16 amino acids. V shed 6 bases and J shed 3 bases, with 21 bases lying between them. CDR3 amino acids: CAISTFQELLLYEQYV. The CDR3 DNA follows: TGTGCCATCAGCACGTTTCAGGAGCTCCTACTCTACGAGCAGTACGTC.

V and J are TRBV20-1 and TRBJ1-1; TRBD1 agrees at 7 bases. This CDR3 comprises 15 residues. Germline assignment: CDR1 DFQATT and CDR2 SNEGSKA (reference sequence). V was clipped by 1 base and J by 3 bases; unmatched bases: 8. In DNA, the CDR3 is TGCAGTGCTAGAGTTGCAGGGGGTCAGGACACTGAAGCTTTCTTT. It is translated as CSARVAGGQDTEAFF.